The rows below give T cell receptor beta chains drawn from one sample of a study of blood T cells in healthy people across ages. A single record per CDR3 protein comes from TCRdb applying MiXCR to the 5' RACE reads. This sample has roughly 830,000 distinct CDR3 sequences, with approximately 59% found just once. Sequencing input: blood. The receptors were sampled from a man younger than 45 in good health. Both conserved end residues are part of each CDR3. The order of the fields is V gene, clone size, J gene, D gene, CDR3 protein, CDR3 DNA. A D gene is named only where the DNA matches it firmly. The size of a clone is reported for some rows only, either as once, few or many, or as a class for expanded clones.

v_call: TRBV7-2; clone_size: -; j_call: TRBJ2-3; d_call: TRBD1; cdr3_aa: CASSLGDSVIGTQYF; cdr3_nt: TGTGCCAGCAGCTTAGGGGACAGCGTCATCGGTACGCAGTATTTT
v_call: TRBV20-1; clone_size: few; j_call: TRBJ2-1; d_call: -; cdr3_aa: CSAEPLANYNEQFF; cdr3_nt: TGCAGTGCTGAACCCCTAGCGAACTACAATGAGCAGTTCTTC
v_call: TRBV20-1; clone_size: -; j_call: TRBJ1-2; d_call: TRBD1; cdr3_aa: CRARQGANYGYTF; cdr3_nt: TGCAGGGCTAGACAGGGAGCTAACTATGGCTACACCTTC
v_call: TRBV10-2; clone_size: -; j_call: TRBJ2-1; d_call: -; cdr3_aa: CAEPQHNEQFF; cdr3_nt: TGCGCCGAGCCCCAGCACAATGAGCAGTTCTTC
v_call: TRBV5-1; clone_size: -; j_call: TRBJ2-1; d_call: -; cdr3_aa: CASSFPGEWDEQFF; cdr3_nt: TGCGCCAGCAGCTTCCCGGGGGAATGGGATGAGCAGTTCTTC
v_call: TRBV5-1; clone_size: few; j_call: TRBJ2-1; d_call: TRBD2; cdr3_aa: CASSSQGLAGGHEQFF; cdr3_nt: TGCGCCAGCAGCTCCCAGGGACTAGCGGGGGGCCATGAGCAGTTCTTC
v_call: TRBV27; clone_size: -; j_call: TRBJ2-5; d_call: TRBD1; cdr3_aa: CASRGDSHGETQYF; cdr3_nt: TGTGCCAGCAGGGGGGACAGCCATGGAGAGACCCAGTACTTC
v_call: TRBV5-6; clone_size: -; j_call: TRBJ2-4; d_call: TRBD1; cdr3_aa: CASSSTPWSLDRGKNIQYF; cdr3_nt: TGTGCCAGCAGCTCAACCCCGTGGTCCCTGGACAGGGGTAAAAACATTCAGTACTTC
v_call: TRBV29-1; clone_size: -; j_call: TRBJ2-7; d_call: -; cdr3_aa: CSVKGPGGPHSYEQYF; cdr3_nt: TGCAGCGTGAAGGGCCCCGGGGGCCCCCACTCCTACGAGCAGTACTTC
v_call: TRBV6-2/TRBV6-3; clone_size: -; j_call: TRBJ2-7; d_call: TRBD1; cdr3_aa: CASRRGTGNYEQYF; cdr3_nt: TGTGCCAGCAGGCGCGGGACAGGGAACTACGAGCAGTACTTC
v_call: TRBV9; clone_size: -; j_call: TRBJ2-2; d_call: -; cdr3_aa: CASSVEGRITGELFF; cdr3_nt: TGTGCCAGCAGCGTAGAAGGCAGGATCACCGGGGAGCTGTTTTTT
v_call: TRBV6-5; clone_size: -; j_call: TRBJ1-2; d_call: -; cdr3_aa: CASSYSDDGNYGYTF; cdr3_nt: TGTGCCAGCAGTTACTCGGATGACGGCAACTATGGCTACACCTTC
v_call: TRBV14; clone_size: -; j_call: TRBJ2-5; d_call: -; cdr3_aa: CASSQQDWGHGETQYF; cdr3_nt: TGTGCCAGCAGCCAACAAGATTGGGGCCATGGAGAGACCCAGTACTTC
v_call: TRBV18; clone_size: -; j_call: TRBJ2-1; d_call: -; cdr3_aa: CASSLGRGIYNEQFF; cdr3_nt: TGTGCCAGCTCCCTGGGACGGGGGATCTACAATGAGCAGTTCTTC
v_call: TRBV9; clone_size: -; j_call: TRBJ2-3; d_call: -; cdr3_aa: CASSVGRGTWDTQYF; cdr3_nt: TGTGCCAGCAGCGTAGGAAGGGGAACGTGGGATACGCAGTATTTT
v_call: TRBV27; clone_size: -; j_call: TRBJ2-7; d_call: -; cdr3_aa: CASSLKGEPCEQYF; cdr3_nt: TGTGCCAGCAGTTTAAAAGGGGAGCCCTGCGAGCAGTACTTC
v_call: TRBV7-2; clone_size: -; j_call: TRBJ2-5; d_call: TRBD2; cdr3_aa: CASSPQTSGYQETQYF; cdr3_nt: TGTGCCAGCAGCCCACAGACTAGCGGGTACCAAGAGACCCAGTACTTC
v_call: TRBV12-3/TRBV12-4; clone_size: once; j_call: TRBJ2-5; d_call: -; cdr3_aa: CASTGQGTYNEQYF; cdr3_nt: TGTGCCAGCACTGGTCAGGGAACCTACAATGAGCAGTACTTC
v_call: TRBV12-3/TRBV12-4; clone_size: once; j_call: TRBJ2-7; d_call: -; cdr3_aa: CASRPDSVGEQYF; cdr3_nt: TGTGCCAGCAGACCAGACAGCGTAGGGGAGCAGTACTTC
v_call: TRBV20-1; clone_size: -; j_call: TRBJ2-5; d_call: -; cdr3_aa: CSAPRTPARGETQYF; cdr3_nt: TGCAGTGCTCCCCGGACTCCCGCACGGGGTGAGACCCAGTACTTC
v_call: TRBV4-2; clone_size: -; j_call: TRBJ2-5; d_call: TRBD2; cdr3_aa: CASSQGSGGKETQYF; cdr3_nt: TGTGCCAGCAGCCAAGGGAGCGGGGGGAAAGAGACCCAGTACTTC
v_call: TRBV28; clone_size: -; j_call: TRBJ1-2; d_call: TRBD1; cdr3_aa: CASSLNGQGTYGYTF; cdr3_nt: TGTGCCAGCAGTTTAAATGGACAGGGAACGTATGGCTACACCTTC
v_call: TRBV6-1; clone_size: few; j_call: TRBJ1-6; d_call: TRBD1; cdr3_aa: CASSTGRDRTSNSPLHF; cdr3_nt: TGTGCCAGCAGTACGGGGAGGGACAGAACTTCCAATTCACCCCTCCACTTT
v_call: TRBV4-1; clone_size: -; j_call: TRBJ1-4; d_call: -; cdr3_aa: CTSSQAPDEKLFF; cdr3_nt: TGCACCAGCAGCCAAGCCCCGGATGAAAAACTGTTTTTT
v_call: TRBV4-3; clone_size: -; j_call: TRBJ1-4; d_call: TRBD1; cdr3_aa: CASSQGVDRVGGKLFF; cdr3_nt: TGCGCCAGCAGCCAAGGTGTCGACAGGGTGGGCGGAAAACTGTTTTTT
v_call: TRBV4-3; clone_size: many; j_call: TRBJ2-1; d_call: -; cdr3_aa: CASSRGQGIGEQFF; cdr3_nt: TGCGCCAGCAGCCGGGGGCAGGGGATTGGTGAGCAGTTCTTC
v_call: TRBV11-3; clone_size: -; j_call: TRBJ2-1; d_call: TRBD1; cdr3_aa: CASSEEDRDNEQFF; cdr3_nt: TGTGCCAGCAGTGAAGAAGACAGGGATAATGAGCAGTTCTTC
v_call: TRBV7-2; clone_size: -; j_call: TRBJ1-6; d_call: -; cdr3_aa: CASSIRGGGDSPLHF; cdr3_nt: TGTGCCAGCAGCATTCGCGGGGGTGGAGATTCACCCCTCCACTTT
v_call: TRBV27; clone_size: once; j_call: TRBJ2-1; d_call: TRBD1; cdr3_aa: CASTHGQEFPLEQFF; cdr3_nt: TGTGCCAGCACCCACGGACAGGAGTTCCCGCTGGAGCAGTTCTTC
v_call: TRBV5-1; clone_size: -; j_call: TRBJ2-7; d_call: -; cdr3_aa: CASSLGAAGFAYEQYF; cdr3_nt: TGCGCCAGCAGCTTGGGGGCGGCGGGGTTCGCCTACGAGCAGTACTTC
v_call: TRBV7-9; clone_size: -; j_call: TRBJ2-7; d_call: TRBD1; cdr3_aa: CASSFFGQVMGIGEQYF; cdr3_nt: TGTGCCAGCAGCTTCTTTGGACAGGTCATGGGTATCGGCGAGCAGTACTTC
v_call: TRBV29-1; clone_size: -; j_call: TRBJ2-5; d_call: -; cdr3_aa: CSVDLGPETQYF; cdr3_nt: TGCAGCGTTGATCTAGGCCCCGAGACCCAGTACTTC
v_call: TRBV4-3; clone_size: -; j_call: TRBJ1-4; d_call: -; cdr3_aa: CASSQVWEYEKLFF; cdr3_nt: TGCGCCAGCAGCCAAGTGTGGGAATATGAAAAACTGTTTTTT
v_call: TRBV5-1; clone_size: -; j_call: TRBJ2-2; d_call: -; cdr3_aa: CAIRGLDDTGELFF; cdr3_nt: TGCGCCATCAGGGGACTTGATGACACCGGGGAGCTGTTTTTT
v_call: TRBV2; clone_size: -; j_call: TRBJ2-3; d_call: TRBD2; cdr3_aa: CASSASGGRGTDTQYF; cdr3_nt: TGTGCCAGCAGTGCTAGCGGGGGTAGGGGCACAGATACGCAGTATTTT
v_call: TRBV9; clone_size: -; j_call: TRBJ2-6; d_call: TRBD1; cdr3_aa: CASSNRGRGANVLTF; cdr3_nt: TGTGCCAGCAGCAACAGGGGGCGCGGGGCCAACGTCCTGACTTTC
v_call: TRBV6-5; clone_size: -; j_call: TRBJ1-2; d_call: -; cdr3_aa: CASSYAARGGGYTF; cdr3_nt: TGTGCCAGCAGTTACGCGGCCAGGGGTGGTGGCTACACCTTC
v_call: TRBV12-3/TRBV12-4; clone_size: -; j_call: TRBJ2-1; d_call: -; cdr3_aa: CASSLDRNNEQFF; cdr3_nt: TGTGCCAGCAGTTTAGACAGGAACAATGAGCAGTTCTTC
v_call: TRBV9; clone_size: -; j_call: TRBJ1-6; d_call: TRBD1; cdr3_aa: CASTRAGGTYNSPLHF; cdr3_nt: TGTGCCAGCACCAGAGCAGGGGGAACCTATAATTCACCCCTCCACTTT
v_call: TRBV20-1; clone_size: few; j_call: TRBJ2-3; d_call: TRBD2; cdr3_aa: CSATGTSGVPDTQYF; cdr3_nt: TGCAGTGCAACCGGGACTAGCGGGGTCCCAGATACGCAGTATTTT
v_call: TRBV20-1; clone_size: -; j_call: TRBJ2-5; d_call: -; cdr3_aa: CSAMEEQETQYF; cdr3_nt: TGCAGTGCTATGGAGGAACAAGAGACCCAGTACTTC
v_call: TRBV2; clone_size: -; j_call: TRBJ2-7; d_call: TRBD1; cdr3_aa: CASPGQGQTSYEQYF; cdr3_nt: TGTGCCAGCCCGGGACAGGGACAAACCTCCTACGAGCAGTACTTC
v_call: TRBV5-1; clone_size: -; j_call: TRBJ1-4; d_call: TRBD1; cdr3_aa: CASSWLAGGHEKLFF; cdr3_nt: TGCGCCAGCAGCTGGTTAGCAGGGGGCCATGAAAAACTGTTTTTT
v_call: TRBV20-1; clone_size: -; j_call: TRBJ1-1; d_call: -; cdr3_aa: CSSNVASLNTEAFF; cdr3_nt: TGCAGCTCCAACGTCGCGTCCTTGAACACTGAAGCTTTCTTT
v_call: TRBV3-1; clone_size: -; j_call: TRBJ2-5; d_call: TRBD1; cdr3_aa: CASSHLTGGDRGLETQYF; cdr3_nt: TGTGCCAGCAGCCACTTGACCGGGGGGGACAGGGGGTTGGAGACCCAGTACTTC
v_call: TRBV29-1; clone_size: -; j_call: TRBJ2-7; d_call: -; cdr3_aa: CSAKQGLQGSEQYF; cdr3_nt: TGCAGCGCAAAACAGGGTCTTCAGGGGAGCGAGCAGTACTTC
v_call: TRBV28; clone_size: once; j_call: TRBJ1-2; d_call: -; cdr3_aa: CASRRTGTRGRDGYTF; cdr3_nt: TGTGCCAGCAGAAGAACCGGGACACGGGGACGCGATGGCTACACCTTC
v_call: TRBV7-2; clone_size: once; j_call: TRBJ2-3; d_call: -; cdr3_aa: CASSQTPGIDLYTQYF; cdr3_nt: TGTGCCAGCAGCCAAACTCCGGGGATCGACCTTTATACGCAGTATTTT
v_call: TRBV4-3; clone_size: few; j_call: TRBJ2-1; d_call: -; cdr3_aa: CASSQDRDMGYEQFF; cdr3_nt: TGCGCCAGCAGCCAAGATAGGGATATGGGGTATGAGCAGTTCTTC
v_call: TRBV28; clone_size: -; j_call: TRBJ1-4; d_call: -; cdr3_aa: CASSRRQNEKLFF; cdr3_nt: TGTGCCAGCAGTCGACGACAGAATGAAAAACTGTTTTTT
v_call: TRBV7-6; clone_size: -; j_call: TRBJ2-1; d_call: -; cdr3_aa: CASSLAQSGEAINEQFF; cdr3_nt: TGTGCCAGCAGCTTAGCGCAGTCGGGGGAAGCTATCAATGAGCAGTTCTTC
v_call: TRBV25-1; clone_size: -; j_call: TRBJ1-2; d_call: -; cdr3_aa: CASSDLRDNGYTF; cdr3_nt: TGTGCCAGCAGTGATCTCCGGGACAACGGCTACACCTTC
v_call: TRBV12-3/TRBV12-4; clone_size: -; j_call: TRBJ2-1; d_call: TRBD2; cdr3_aa: CASSLWRGGLGNEQFF; cdr3_nt: TGTGCCAGCAGTTTGTGGCGGGGGGGCCTTGGCAATGAGCAGTTCTTC
v_call: TRBV10-3; clone_size: -; j_call: TRBJ2-7; d_call: -; cdr3_aa: CAISDNFYEQYF; cdr3_nt: TGTGCCATCAGTGATAACTTTTACGAGCAGTACTTC
v_call: TRBV9; clone_size: -; j_call: TRBJ2-3; d_call: TRBD1; cdr3_aa: CASNRGDDTQYF; cdr3_nt: TGTGCCAGCAACAGGGGTGACGATACGCAGTATTTT
v_call: TRBV7-9; clone_size: -; j_call: TRBJ1-1; d_call: -; cdr3_aa: CASSPTRVGTEAFF; cdr3_nt: TGTGCCAGCAGCCCGACCCGGGTGGGCACTGAAGCTTTCTTT
v_call: TRBV7-2; clone_size: -; j_call: TRBJ1-6; d_call: TRBD1; cdr3_aa: CASSKDRGYSPLHF; cdr3_nt: TGTGCCAGCAGTAAGGACAGGGGTTATTCACCCCTCCACTTT
v_call: TRBV4-3; clone_size: -; j_call: TRBJ2-1; d_call: -; cdr3_aa: CASSQDHRVMNEQFF; cdr3_nt: TGCGCCAGCAGCCAAGATCACCGGGTTATGAATGAGCAGTTCTTC